This T cell receptor beta chain was recovered during a study of blood T cell repertoires in COVID-19. Study-wide context: Samples came from the United States, Italy and Spain, spanning acute and convalescent COVID-19. Sample material is recorded as cDNA or gDNA derived from T cells, B-cell-depleted T cells, or PBMCs.

The assay was immunoSEQ multiplex PCR, and TCRdb's table has in-frame clones only and misses some. The sample holds approximately 360,000 clones, around 91% seen once. This CDR3 has 16 residues. V lost 6 bases to trimming and J lost 4 bases, with 21 bases between them. Germline V lookup: CDR1 MDHEN, CDR2 SYDVKM. The sequenced sample was peripheral blood. The TCR originated in a man in his late teens or twenties with active or convalescent COVID-19. This chain links TRBV28 with TRBJ1-2, with D possibly TRBD1 on 5 matching bases. The CDR3 DNA reads TGTGCCAGCAGAGACACCTCGGACATAGAATCCTATGGCTACACCTTC. It yields the protein CASRDTSDIESYGYTF.